A selection of T cell receptor beta chains follows, all from one sample in a study of beta chain features in type 1 diabetes. Clones were sequenced by immunoSEQ multiplex PCR, and TCRdb holds only the in-frame ones, with some missing. The data hold more than 250,000 clones, with around 25% observed a single time. Source material: naive CD4+ T cells from blood. The receptors shown here come from a woman aged 25 to 39 with type 1 diabetes. CDR3s include the opening cysteine and the closing phenylalanine or tryptophan. D genes are given only for firm matches. A row's size may be missing; if present it is once, few, many or a size class.

J,V,size,D,CDR3,DNA
TRBJ1-1,TRBV29-1,few,NA,CSVEQDYAEAFF,TGCAGCGTTGAACAGGATTATGCTGAAGCTTTCTTT
TRBJ2-1,TRBV7-8,NA,TRBD2,CASSPSGSPYNEQFF,TGTGCCAGCAGCCCTAGCGGGAGCCCCTACAATGAGCAGTTCTTC
TRBJ1-1,TRBV5-1,few,NA,CASTPGANTEAFF,TGCGCCAGCACCCCAGGGGCGAACACTGAAGCTTTCTTT
TRBJ2-2,TRBV19,NA,NA,CASSIVPEAGELFF,TGTGCCAGTAGTATAGTCCCCGAGGCCGGGGAGCTGTTTTTT
TRBJ2-2,TRBV7-9,NA,NA,CASSLTVAPNTGELFF,TGTGCCAGCAGCTTAACGGTAGCCCCGAACACCGGGGAGCTGTTTTTT
TRBJ2-3,TRBV4-1,NA,TRBD1,CASSLSSTGTYTDTQYF,TGCGCCAGCAGCCTTAGCTCGACAGGGACCTACACAGATACGCAGTATTTT
TRBJ2-7,TRBV25-1,few,NA,CASSELSVNKDRAYEQYF,TGTGCCAGCAGTGAATTGTCCGTTAATAAGGACAGAGCCTACGAGCAGTACTTC
TRBJ1-5,TRBV29-1,few,NA,CSGGEDQPQHF,TGCAGCGGCGGTGAGGATCAGCCCCAGCATTTT
TRBJ1-1,TRBV5-1,NA,NA,CASSLRTWDTEAFF,TGCGCCAGCAGTCTCCGGACTTGGGACACTGAAGCTTTCTTT
TRBJ2-7,TRBV11-2,few,TRBD2,CASSLTAQREGSYEQYF,TGTGCCAGCAGCTTAACAGCGCAGCGGGAGGGGTCCTACGAGCAGTACTTC
TRBJ2-5,TRBV11-1,few,TRBD2,CASSPIAGETQYF,TGTGCCAGCAGCCCTATAGCGGGAGAGACCCAGTACTTC
TRBJ2-7,TRBV27,few,NA,CASSLQGRSSYEQYF,TGTGCCAGCAGTTTACAGGGAAGGAGCTCCTACGAGCAGTACTTC
TRBJ1-5,TRBV29-1,few,NA,CSVSPPGGQPQHF,TGCAGCGTTTCCCCGCCCGGGGGGCAGCCCCAGCATTTT
TRBJ2-7,TRBV27,NA,TRBD1,CASSGDRQNSYEQYF,TGTGCCAGCAGTGGGGACAGACAAAACTCCTACGAGCAGTACTTC
TRBJ2-7,TRBV2,NA,NA,CASGGASGYEQYF,TGTGCCAGCGGGGGGGCTAGCGGTTACGAGCAGTACTTC
TRBJ1-5,TRBV7-2,NA,NA,CASSDYPARGNQPQHF,TGTGCCAGCAGCGACTACCCCGCCAGGGGAAATCAGCCCCAGCATTTT
TRBJ2-1,TRBV7-3,NA,NA,CASSLMGVNNEQFF,TGTGCCAGCAGCTTAATGGGAGTGAACAATGAGCAGTTCTTC
TRBJ1-5,TRBV19,NA,NA,CASSPPGGNQPQHF,TGTGCCAGTAGTCCGCCGGGGGGCAATCAGCCCCAGCATTTT
TRBJ2-1,TRBV7-2,NA,NA,CASSFQRSSYNEQFF,TGTGCCAGCAGCTTCCAGCGGAGCTCCTACAATGAGCAGTTCTTC
TRBJ2-1,TRBV2,few,NA,CASTGQEQFF,TGTGCCAGCACGGGTCAGGAGCAGTTCTTC
TRBJ2-6,TRBV29-1,few,TRBD2,CSTSSGRSGANVLTF,TGCAGCACCAGTAGCGGGAGATCTGGGGCCAACGTCCTGACTTTC
TRBJ2-1,TRBV23-1,few,TRBD2,CASSRRVRKREGRGNEQFF,TGCGCCAGCAGTCGAAGGGTGAGAAAGCGGGAGGGCCGGGGCAATGAGCAGTTCTTC
TRBJ2-1,TRBV5-4,few,NA,CASRLALSSYNEQFF,TGTGCCAGCAGACTAGCCTTGAGCTCCTACAATGAGCAGTTCTTC
TRBJ2-2,TRBV7-6,NA,NA,CASSLARAGTGELFF,TGTGCCAGCAGCTTAGCGCGGGCGGGAACCGGGGAGCTGTTTTTT
TRBJ1-1,TRBV21-1,few,NA,CASSKDRGGAQMNTEAFF,TGTGCCAGCAGCAAGGACAGGGGGGGAGCCCAGATGAACACTGAAGCTTTCTTT
TRBJ2-7,TRBV29-1,few,TRBD2,CSVGGASGALSYEQYF,TGCAGCGTTGGAGGGGCTAGCGGGGCCCTATCCTACGAGCAGTACTTC
TRBJ2-1,TRBV29-1,few,TRBD2,CSVAGTSISQTYNEQFF,TGCAGCGTAGCCGGGACTAGCATTTCCCAAACTTACAATGAGCAGTTCTTC
TRBJ2-2,TRBV29-1,NA,NA,CSVLTGELFF,TGCAGCGTTCTAACCGGGGAGCTGTTTTTT
TRBJ1-4,TRBV18,NA,NA,CASSPAQGMEKKLFF,TGTGCCAGCTCACCCGCGCAGGGAATGGAGAAAAAACTGTTTTTT
TRBJ1-1,TRBV5-1,NA,NA,CASSLAEDTEAFF,TGCGCCAGCAGCTTGGCAGAGGACACTGAAGCTTTCTTT
TRBJ2-1,TRBV4-2,NA,TRBD2,CASSQGSGSGDNEQFF,TGTGCCAGCAGCCAAGGGAGCGGGAGCGGGGACAATGAGCAGTTCTTC